This entry lists 28 T cell receptor beta chains sequenced from one sample in a study of a mutant IDH1 vaccine in newly diagnosed glioma. Repertoires were generated with immunoSEQ multiplex PCR, while TCRdb's copy carries only in-frame clones and drops some. The sample records about 66,000 clones, 80% to 90% being singletons. Time point given: baseline, week 1 (first vaccination visit). This sample's treatment: pre-vaccination baseline after standard-of-care therapy. The sequenced sample was PBMCs, obtained from a glioma patient treated with radiotherapy, temozolomide or both. These receptors came from a man aged 25 to 40 with glioma.

The rearrangement uses TRBV6-6 and TRBJ2-7; 7 nucleotides agree with TRBD2. The CDR3 extends over 15 amino acids. CDR1 and CDR2 from the germline V gene are MNHNY and SVGAGI (reference sequence). V dropped 5 bases and J dropped 2; count of bases not matched to a gene: 9. The CDR3 here is CASSDPAGETYEQYF. The CDR3 DNA follows: TGTGCCAGCAGTGACCCGGCGGGGGAGACCTACGAGCAGTACTTC.

This rearrangement joins TRBV5-8 to TRBJ1-6, with 9 bases fitting TRBD1. The length of the CDR3 is 15 residues. The germline gives CDR1 SGHTS, CDR2 YDEGEE. Germline trimming cut 4 bases from V and 9 bases from J; bases unmatched to any gene: 8. The CDR3 sequence is CASSPGQGISSPLHF. For the CDR3, the DNA is TGTGCCAGCAGCCCCGGACAGGGGATCAGTTCACCCCTCCACTTT. The full variable domain, its missing parts supplied by reference TRBV5-8 and TRBJ1-6, is EAGVTQSPTHLIKTRGQQATLRCSPISGHTSVYWYQQALGLGLQFLLWYDEGEERNRGNFPPRFSGRQFPNYSSELNVNALELEDSALYLCASSPGQGISSPLHFGNGTRLTVT.

V is TRBV5-6 and J is TRBJ2-6; D gene ambiguous. Germline CDR1 and CDR2: SGHDT and YYEEEE. Trimming stripped 1 base from V and 3 bases from J, with 8 bases between. The CDR3 loop spans 15 amino acids. The CDR3 region has the DNA TGTGCCAGCAGCTTGTCCGGGTATGGGGCCAACGTCCTGACTTTC. Amino acids: CASSLSGYGANVLTF.

This clone was recorded once. The chain uses TRBV15 and TRBJ1-1; 12 nucleotides agree with TRBD1. The CDR3 covers 21 residues. Trimming cost V 3 bases and J 3 bases; bases outside gene matches: 20. Per the germline V gene, CDR1 is LNHNV and CDR2 is YYDKDF (reference sequence). The CDR3 loop is CATSREPGQGAYPEKDTEAFF. CDR3 coding DNA: TGTGCCACCAGCAGGGAACCGGGACAGGGGGCGTACCCTGAAAAGGACACTGAAGCTTTCTTT.

The chain combines TRBV5-1 with TRBJ1-3; 8 bases line up with TRBD1. With 3 bases clipped from V and 0 bases from J, the junction kept 2 bases outside the gene matches. CDR3 length: 15 amino acids. CDR1 and CDR2 from the germline V gene are SGHRS and YFSETQ. The CDR3 loop reads CASSSTGGSGNTIYF. CDR3 nucleotide sequence: TGCGCCAGCAGCTCCACAGGGGGCTCTGGAAACACCATATATTTT.

V and J are TRBV29-1 and TRBJ2-1; 11 positions match TRBD2. The germline CDR1 and CDR2 sequences are SQVTM and ANQGSEA. The length of the CDR3 is 14 residues. Germline trimming cut 4 bases from V and 4 bases from J; bases unmatched to any gene: 3. DNA of the CDR3: TGCAGCGTTGGAACTAGCGGGGGTTACAATGAGCAGTTCTTC. Protein sequence: CSVGTSGGYNEQFF.

The chain employs TRBV18 and TRBJ2-3, with unresolved D. Trimming left V 0 bases short and J 3 bases short, with 13 bases between. CDR3 size: 16 residues. Germline V gene sequence: CDR1 KGHSH, CDR2 LQKENI. CDR3 residues: CASSPPVVETTDTQYF. The DNA of the CDR3 is TGTGCCAGCTCACCACCGGTGGTAGAGACAACAGATACGCAGTATTTT.

J is TRBJ1-6 and V is TRBV10-2, with D perhaps matching TRBD1 (5 bases). Germline CDR1 is WSHSY and CDR2 is SAAADI. CDR3 size: 16 residues. V lost 6 bases to trimming and J lost 9 bases, with 21 bases between them. The CDR3 nucleotides read TGCGCCAGCAGGGATTCAGGGTCCCCTCTCCGTTCACCCCTCCACTTT. Amino acid sequence: CASRDSGSPLRSPLHF.

The table lists this clone with a count of one. The V gene is TRBV18, the J gene TRBJ2-3; maybe TRBD2 (5 bases). This CDR3 contains 15 residues. V lost 3 bases, J lost 0 bases, and 10 bases lay in between. Germline CDR1 and CDR2: KGHSH and LQKENI. CDR3 DNA sequence: TGTGCCAGCTCACCTCCGAGGGCTAGCACAGATACGCAGTATTTT. Amino acids: CASSPPRASTDTQYF.

In DNA form, the CDR3 reads TGTGCCAGCAGCTTAGATGTACTCGGACAGGGGTACGAGCAGTACTTC. Translating gives CASSLDVLGQGYEQYF. The rearrangement joins TRBV7-6 to TRBJ2-7; 9 bases fit TRBD1. The CDR3 contains 16 residues. Germline values: CDR1 SGHVS, CDR2 FNYEAQ. With V trimmed by 1 base and J by 4 bases, 8 bases remained unmatched.

The chain joins TRBV6-1 to TRBJ2-1; TRBD2 agrees at 9 bases. V lost 8 bases, J lost 4 bases, and 9 bases stayed unmatched. Germline assignment: CDR1 MNHNS and CDR2 SASEGT. The CDR3 contains 15 residues. As DNA, the CDR3 is TGTGCCAGCGAATCCCTAGCGGGGTCTTACAATGAGCAGTTCTTC. As protein: CASESLAGSYNEQFF.

The chain employs TRBV18 and TRBJ2-7, with D unresolved. The CDR3 length is 12 residues. V gave up 5 bases and J gave up 0 bases, with 5 bases separating them. Germline V gene sequence: CDR1 KGHSH, CDR2 LQKENI. DNA of the CDR3: TGTGCCAGCTCAGCACACTCCTACGAGCAGTACTTC. This sequence encodes CASSAHSYEQYF. The full variable domain, rest sourced from reference TRBV18 and TRBJ2-7, is NAGVMQNPRHLVRRRGQEARLRCSPMKGHSHVYWYRQLPEEGLKFMVYLQKENIIDESGMPKERFSAEFPKEGPSILRIQQVVRGDSAAYFCASSAHSYEQYFGPGTRLTVT.

This sequence joins TRBV6-1 and TRBJ2-1, with TRBD2 as a possible D gene (5 bases). V was cut by 7 bases and J by 0 bases, with 10 bases left in between. Germline CDR1 and CDR2: MNHNS and SASEGT. The CDR3 loop spans 14 amino acids. The CDR3 spells CASTLGSSYNEQFF. The CDR3 DNA reads as TGTGCCAGCACGCTGGGGAGCTCCTACAATGAGCAGTTCTTC.

The V and J genes are TRBV10-3 and TRBJ1-1, with D perhaps TRBD1 (5 bases). Germline V CDR1 and CDR2: ENHRY, SYGVKD. Trimming removed 5 bases from V and 6 bases from J, with 16 bases in between. The CDR3 is 14 amino acids. The CDR3 DNA sequence: TGTGCCATCAGTAGCCAGGGAAACTTCCCTGAAGCTTTCTTT. This encodes CAISSQGNFPEAFF.

The chain combines TRBV7-9 with TRBJ2-5; 12 bases agree with TRBD2. Germline trimming cut 5 bases from V and 2 bases from J; bases unmatched to any gene: 15. The CDR3 length is 19 residues. The V gene's germline CDR1 is SEHNR and CDR2 FQNEAQ (reference sequence). CDR3 loop: CASSPPRLAGARWQETQYF. The CDR3 nucleotides are TGTGCCAGCAGCCCCCCCCGACTAGCGGGGGCGAGATGGCAAGAGACCCAGTACTTC.

The chain recombines TRBV5-1 with TRBJ2-5, with 11 bases matching TRBD2. Germline trimming cut 7 bases from V and 5 bases from J; bases unmatched to any gene: 10. Germline V gives CDR1 SGHRS, CDR2 YFSETQ. The CDR3 totals 15 residues. In nucleotides, the CDR3 is TGCGCCAGCGGTGAGACTAGCGGGGATTGGGAGACCCAGTACTTC. Amino acid sequence: CASGETSGDWETQYF.

This clone was counted between two and nine times. The chain links TRBV11-2 to TRBJ1-1, with a weak D call TRBD1 (5 bases). Germline-derived CDR1 and CDR2 are SGHAT and FQNNGV. V was cut by 1 base and J by 1 base, with 16 bases left in between. The length of the CDR3 is 17 residues. CDR3 sequence reads: CASSLGPRELANTEAFF. DNA of the CDR3: TGTGCCAGCAGCTTAGGTCCCAGGGAATTGGCGAACACTGAAGCTTTCTTT.

The chain combines TRBV11-2 with TRBJ2-7; 8 nucleotides match TRBD1. Trimming cost V 4 bases and J 3 bases; bases outside gene matches: 2. CDR3 length: 13 amino acids. Germline V gene lookup returns CDR1 SGHAT and CDR2 FQNNGV. The CDR3 DNA follows: TGTGCCAGCAGCTCAGGACAGGGCTACGAGCAGTACTTC. This gives the protein CASSSGQGYEQYF.

The V call is TRBV13, the J call TRBJ1-2, with a tentative D call TRBD1 (6 bases). Trimming removed 1 base from V and 5 bases from J, with 14 bases in between. The CDR3 extends over 15 amino acids. Per germline, CDR1 PRHDT and CDR2 FYEKMQ (reference sequence). The CDR3 protein is CASSLVGAGRYGYTF. In nucleotides, the CDR3 is TGTGCCAGCAGCTTAGTGGGGGCAGGACGGTATGGCTACACCTTC. The whole variable domain, remainder taken from reference TRBV13 and TRBJ1-2, is AAGVIQSPRHLIKEKRETATLKCYPIPRHDTVYWYQQGPGQDPQFLISFYEKMQSDKGSIPDRFSAQQFSDYHSELNMSSLELGDSALYFCASSLVGAGRYGYTFGSGTRLTVV.

A single count supports this clone. V gene TRBV28 combines with J gene TRBJ2-7; the D gene is possibly TRBD2 (6 bases). V was clipped by 6 bases and J by 3 bases, with 18 bases between them. CDR3 length: 15 residues. Germline lookup yields CDR1 MDHEN and CDR2 SYDVKM. The CDR3 loop reads CASSPLGGRGYEQYF. The CDR3 nucleotides read TGTGCCAGCAGCCCCTTGGGAGGCCGAGGCTACGAGCAGTACTTC.

The V gene is TRBV19, the J gene TRBJ2-5; the match to TRBD1 covers 7 bases. The J call may be faulty, since TRBJ2-7 better matches the DNA end. This CDR3 has 14 amino acids. The V gene's germline CDR1 is LNHDA and CDR2 SQIVND (reference sequence). CDR3 in amino acids: CASSIGTEVYEQYF. In nucleotides, the CDR3 is TGTGCCAGTAGTATCGGGACAGAAGTCTACGAGCAGTACTTC.

The rearrangement joins TRBV5-6 to TRBJ1-6; 7 nucleotides align to TRBD1. V lost 0 bases and J lost 7; bases outside the gene matches: 7. Germline loops: CDR1 SGHDT, CDR2 YYEEEE. The CDR3 is 16 amino acids. The CDR3 bases are TGTGCCAGCAGCTTGGCCGGGACAGTTATCAATTCACCCCTCCACTTT. Translated, it gives CASSLAGTVINSPLHF.

The CDR3 region is CASNLSPSGVVNEQFF. In DNA, the CDR3 is TGTGCCAGCAACCTCTCCCCTAGCGGGGTCGTGAATGAGCAGTTCTTC. The rearrangement links TRBV7-8 to TRBJ2-1, with 9 positions matching TRBD2. Germline-derived CDR1 and CDR2 are SGHVS and FQNEAQ. The CDR3 consists of 16 residues. The junction had 14 bases not matched to a gene; V was cut back by 7 bases and J by 7 bases. The full variable domain, rest sourced from reference TRBV7-8 and TRBJ2-1, is GAGVSQSPRYKVAKRGQDVALRCDPISGHVSLFWYQQALGQGPEFLTYFQNEAQLDKSGLPSDRFFAERPEGSVSTLKIQRTQQEDSAVYLCASNLSPSGVVNEQFFGPGTRLTVL.

This chain connects TRBV19 to TRBJ1-2, with D uncertain. Germline CDR1 and CDR2: LNHDA and SQIVND (reference sequence). The CDR3 length is 13 residues. The V end was cut by 2 bases, the J end by 6 bases, with 10 bases between. The CDR3 is CASSIFHTDGYTF. As DNA, the CDR3 is TGTGCCAGTAGTATATTTCACACAGATGGCTACACCTTC.

This chain links TRBV18 with TRBJ1-1; tentatively, D is TRBD1 (6 bases). The CDR3 totals 16 residues. CDR1 and CDR2 from the germline V gene are KGHSH and LQKENI. Trimming stripped 3 bases from V and 0 bases from J, with 14 bases between. CDR3 bases: TGTGCCAGCTCACCTTCGGGGGCCTCGATGAACACTGAAGCTTTCTTT. Amino acids: CASSPSGASMNTEAFF.

This clone appeared a single time. This sequence joins TRBV6-5 and TRBJ1-6; D possibly corresponds to TRBD1 (6 bases). Germline V gene sequence: CDR1 MNHEY, CDR2 SVGAGI. V lost 0 bases and J lost 8, with 11 bases in between. CDR3 size: 15 residues. The CDR3 protein is CASSYSLEGDSPLHF. In DNA form, the CDR3 reads TGTGCCAGCAGTTACTCGCTAGAGGGGGATTCACCCCTCCACTTT.

V is TRBV5-1 and J is TRBJ1-2; D perhaps matches TRBD1 (6 bases). Germline CDR1 reads SGHRS; CDR2 reads YFSETQ. This CDR3 has 14 residues. The germline V and J ends were trimmed by 6 bases and 4 bases, with 16 bases remaining between them. CDR3 loop: CASNPGANIYGYTF. CDR3 DNA: TGCGCCAGCAATCCAGGGGCCAATATCTATGGCTACACCTTC.

J is TRBJ2-5 and V is TRBV27; 7 bases fit TRBD2. Losses at the gene ends were 0 bases for V and 1 base for J; bases not matched to a gene: 2. The CDR3 covers 15 residues. CDR1 MNHEY and CDR2 SMNVEV come from the germline V gene (reference sequence). This CDR3 is CASSLSLAVQETQYF. CDR3 sequence (DNA): TGTGCCAGCAGTTTATCGCTAGCGGTCCAAGAGACCCAGTACTTC.